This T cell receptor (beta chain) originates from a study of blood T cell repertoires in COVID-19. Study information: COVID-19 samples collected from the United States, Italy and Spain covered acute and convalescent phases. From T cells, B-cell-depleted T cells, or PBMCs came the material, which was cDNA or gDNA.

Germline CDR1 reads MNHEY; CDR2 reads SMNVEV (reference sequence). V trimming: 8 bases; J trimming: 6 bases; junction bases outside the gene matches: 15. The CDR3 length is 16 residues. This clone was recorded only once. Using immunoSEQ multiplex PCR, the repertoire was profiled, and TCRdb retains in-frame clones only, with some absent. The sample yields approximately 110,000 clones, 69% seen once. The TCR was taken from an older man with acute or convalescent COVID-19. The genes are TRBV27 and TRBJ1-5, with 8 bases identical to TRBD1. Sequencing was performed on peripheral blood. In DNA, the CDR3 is TGTGCCAGCTGGGGATTGTCAGGGGGCCGCGGTCAGCCCCAGCATTTT. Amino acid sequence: CASWGLSGGRGQPQHF.